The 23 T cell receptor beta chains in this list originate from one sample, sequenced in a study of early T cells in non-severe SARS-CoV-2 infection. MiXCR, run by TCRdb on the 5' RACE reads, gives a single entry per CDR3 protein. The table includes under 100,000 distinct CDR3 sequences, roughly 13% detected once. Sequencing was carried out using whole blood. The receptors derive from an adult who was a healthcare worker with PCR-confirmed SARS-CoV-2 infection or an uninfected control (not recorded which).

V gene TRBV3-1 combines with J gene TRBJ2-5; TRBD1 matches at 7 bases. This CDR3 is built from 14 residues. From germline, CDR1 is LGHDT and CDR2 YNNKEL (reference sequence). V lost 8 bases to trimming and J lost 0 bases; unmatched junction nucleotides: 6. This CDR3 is CASGTARYQETQYF. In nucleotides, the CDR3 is TGTGCCAGCGGGACAGCTCGGTACCAAGAGACCCAGTACTTC.

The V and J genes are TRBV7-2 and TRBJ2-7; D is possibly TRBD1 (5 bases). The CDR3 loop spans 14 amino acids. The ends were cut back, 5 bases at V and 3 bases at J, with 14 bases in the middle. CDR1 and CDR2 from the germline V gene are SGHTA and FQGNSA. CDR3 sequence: CASSLRTRDYEQYF. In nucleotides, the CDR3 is TGTGCCAGCAGCCTACGGACCAGGGACTACGAGCAGTACTTC. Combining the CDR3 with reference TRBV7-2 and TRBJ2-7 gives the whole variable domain GAGVSQSPSNKVTEKGKDVELRCDPISGHTALYWYRQSLGQGLEFLIYFQGNSAPDKSGLPSDRFSAERTGGSVSTLTIQRTQQEDSAVYLCASSLRTRDYEQYFGPGTRLTVT.

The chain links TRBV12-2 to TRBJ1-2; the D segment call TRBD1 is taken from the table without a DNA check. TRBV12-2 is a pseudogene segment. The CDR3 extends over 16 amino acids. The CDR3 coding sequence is TGTGCAAGTCGCCCCCCCTCCGACCGAAAATCTTATGGCTACACCTTC. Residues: CASRPPSDRKSYGYTF.

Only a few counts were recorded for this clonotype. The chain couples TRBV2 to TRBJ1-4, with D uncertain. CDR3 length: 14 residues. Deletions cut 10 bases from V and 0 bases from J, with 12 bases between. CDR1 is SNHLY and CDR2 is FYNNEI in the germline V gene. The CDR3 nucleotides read TGTGCCACCTCCGAGGGTGCAACTAATGAAAAACTGTTTTTT. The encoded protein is CATSEGATNEKLFF.

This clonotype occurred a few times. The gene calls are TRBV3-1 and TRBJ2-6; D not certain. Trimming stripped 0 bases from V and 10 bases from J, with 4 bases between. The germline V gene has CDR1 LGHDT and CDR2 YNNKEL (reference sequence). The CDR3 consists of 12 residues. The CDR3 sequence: CASSQDRNVLTF. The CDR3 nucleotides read TGTGCCAGCAGCCAAGATCGGAACGTCCTGACTTTC.

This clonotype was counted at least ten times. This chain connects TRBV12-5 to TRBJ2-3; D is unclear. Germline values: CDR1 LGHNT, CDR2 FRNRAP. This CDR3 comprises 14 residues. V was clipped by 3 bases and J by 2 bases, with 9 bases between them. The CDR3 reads CASGFLPPTDTQYF. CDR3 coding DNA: TGTGCTAGTGGTTTTCTCCCACCCACAGATACGCAGTATTTT.

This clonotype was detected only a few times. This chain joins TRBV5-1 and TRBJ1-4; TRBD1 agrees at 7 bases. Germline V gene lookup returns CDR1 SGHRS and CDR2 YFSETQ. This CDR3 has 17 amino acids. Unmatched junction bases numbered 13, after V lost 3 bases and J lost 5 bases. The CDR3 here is CASSSIYRGRTNEKLFF. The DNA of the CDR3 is TGCGCCAGCAGCTCAATTTACAGGGGCCGTACGAATGAAAAACTGTTTTTT.

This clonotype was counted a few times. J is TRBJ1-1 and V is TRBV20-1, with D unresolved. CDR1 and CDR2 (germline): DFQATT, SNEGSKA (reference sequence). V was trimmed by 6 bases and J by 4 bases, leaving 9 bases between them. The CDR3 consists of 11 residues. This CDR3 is CSAIVGTEAFF. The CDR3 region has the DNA TGCAGTGCCATAGTCGGCACTGAAGCTTTCTTT.

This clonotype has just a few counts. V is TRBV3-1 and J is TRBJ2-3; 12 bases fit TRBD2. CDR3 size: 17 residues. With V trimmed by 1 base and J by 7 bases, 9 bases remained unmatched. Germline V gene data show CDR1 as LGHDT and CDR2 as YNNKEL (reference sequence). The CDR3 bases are TGTGCCAGCAGCCAAGGACTGGCTAGCGGGGGGGCTAATACGCAGTATTTT. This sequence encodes CASSQGLASGGANTQYF.

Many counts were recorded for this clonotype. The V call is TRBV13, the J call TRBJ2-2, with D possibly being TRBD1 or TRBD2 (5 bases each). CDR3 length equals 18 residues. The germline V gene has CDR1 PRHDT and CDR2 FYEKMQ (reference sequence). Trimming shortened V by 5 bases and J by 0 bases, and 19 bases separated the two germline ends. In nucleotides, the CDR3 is TGTGCCAGCAGCGCCCTGGGGATGGGGGAAACGAACACCGGGGAGCTGTTTTTT. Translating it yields CASSALGMGETNTGELFF.

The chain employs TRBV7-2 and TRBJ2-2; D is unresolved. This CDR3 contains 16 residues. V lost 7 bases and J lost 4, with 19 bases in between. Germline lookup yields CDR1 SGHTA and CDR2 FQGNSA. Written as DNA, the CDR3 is TGTGCCAGCACCCTCCGGCCCCAACTACTCACCGGGGAGCTGTTTTTT. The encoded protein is CASTLRPQLLTGELFF.

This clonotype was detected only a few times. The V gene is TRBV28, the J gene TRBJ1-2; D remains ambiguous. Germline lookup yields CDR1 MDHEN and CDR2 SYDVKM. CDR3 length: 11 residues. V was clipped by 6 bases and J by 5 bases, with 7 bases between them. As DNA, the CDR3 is TGTGCCAGCAGATGGGAGTATGGCTACACCTTC. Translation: CASRWEYGYTF.

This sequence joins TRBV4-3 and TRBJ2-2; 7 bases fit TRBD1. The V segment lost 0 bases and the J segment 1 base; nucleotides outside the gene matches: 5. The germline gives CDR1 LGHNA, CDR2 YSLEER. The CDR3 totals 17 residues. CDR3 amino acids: CASSQDTRQGNTGELFF. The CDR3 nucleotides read TGCGCCAGCAGCCAAGATACCCGACAGGGGAACACCGGGGAGCTGTTTTTT.

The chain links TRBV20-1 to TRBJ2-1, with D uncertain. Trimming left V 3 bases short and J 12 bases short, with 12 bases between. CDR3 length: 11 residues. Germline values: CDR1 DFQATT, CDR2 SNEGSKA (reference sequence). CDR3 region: CSARSERGQFF. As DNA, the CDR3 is TGCAGTGCTAGGAGTGAAAGAGGGCAGTTCTTC.

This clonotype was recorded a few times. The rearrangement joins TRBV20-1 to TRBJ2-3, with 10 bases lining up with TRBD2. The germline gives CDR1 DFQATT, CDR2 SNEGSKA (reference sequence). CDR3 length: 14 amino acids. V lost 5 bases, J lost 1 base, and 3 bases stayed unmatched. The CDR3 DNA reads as TGCAGTGCTGGAACTAGCGGGGGCACAGATACGCAGTATTTT. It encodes CSAGTSGGTDTQYF.

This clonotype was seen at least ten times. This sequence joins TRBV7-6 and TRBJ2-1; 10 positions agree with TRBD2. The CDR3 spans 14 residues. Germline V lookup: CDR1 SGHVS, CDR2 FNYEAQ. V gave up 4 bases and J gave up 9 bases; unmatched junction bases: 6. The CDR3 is CASSYIAGGGEQFF. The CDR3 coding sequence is TGTGCCAGCAGCTATATAGCGGGGGGTGGTGAGCAGTTCTTC.

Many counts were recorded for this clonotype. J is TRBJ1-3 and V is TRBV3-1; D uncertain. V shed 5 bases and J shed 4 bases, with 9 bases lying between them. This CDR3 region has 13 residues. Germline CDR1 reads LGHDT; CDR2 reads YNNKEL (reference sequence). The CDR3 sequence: CASSYGAGNTIYF. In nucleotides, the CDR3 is TGTGCCAGCAGCTACGGAGCCGGAAACACCATATATTTT. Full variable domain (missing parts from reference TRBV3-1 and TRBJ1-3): DTAVSQTPKYLVTQMGNDKSIKCEQNLGHDTMYWYKQDSKKFLKIMFSYNNKELIINETVPNRFSPKSPDKAHLNLHINSLELGDSAVYFCASSYGAGNTIYFGEGSWLTVV.

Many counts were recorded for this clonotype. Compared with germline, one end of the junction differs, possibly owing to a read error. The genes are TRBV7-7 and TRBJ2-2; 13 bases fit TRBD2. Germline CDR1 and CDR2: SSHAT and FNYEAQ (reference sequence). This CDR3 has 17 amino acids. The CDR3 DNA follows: TGTGCTAGCAGTTCCGGGACTAGCGGGAAGAACACCGGGGAGCTGTTTTTT. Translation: CASSSGTSGKNTGELFF.

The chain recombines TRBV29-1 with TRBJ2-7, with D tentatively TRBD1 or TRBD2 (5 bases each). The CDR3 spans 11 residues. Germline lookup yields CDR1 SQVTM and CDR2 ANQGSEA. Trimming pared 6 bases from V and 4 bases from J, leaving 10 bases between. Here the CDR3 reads CSVRGPYEQYF. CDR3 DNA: TGCAGCGTGAGGGGACCTTACGAGCAGTACTTC.

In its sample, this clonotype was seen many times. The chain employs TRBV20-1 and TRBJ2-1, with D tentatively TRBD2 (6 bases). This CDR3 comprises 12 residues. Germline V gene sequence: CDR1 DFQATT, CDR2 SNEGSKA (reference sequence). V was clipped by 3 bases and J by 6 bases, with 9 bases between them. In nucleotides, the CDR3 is TGCAGTGCTAGGGGGGGTCGCAATGAGCAGTTCTTC. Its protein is CSARGGRNEQFF.

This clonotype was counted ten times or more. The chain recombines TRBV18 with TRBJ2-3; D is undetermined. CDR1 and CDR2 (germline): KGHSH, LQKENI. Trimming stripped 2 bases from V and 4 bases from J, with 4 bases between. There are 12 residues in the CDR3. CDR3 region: CASSPTADTQYF. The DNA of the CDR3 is TGTGCCAGCTCACCAACGGCAGATACGCAGTATTTT.

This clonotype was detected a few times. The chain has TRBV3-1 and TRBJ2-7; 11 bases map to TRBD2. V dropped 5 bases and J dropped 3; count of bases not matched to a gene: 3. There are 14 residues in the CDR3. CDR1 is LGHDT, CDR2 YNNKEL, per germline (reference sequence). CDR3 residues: CASSYTSGGYEQYF. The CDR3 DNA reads TGTGCCAGCAGCTACACTAGCGGGGGCTACGAGCAGTACTTC.

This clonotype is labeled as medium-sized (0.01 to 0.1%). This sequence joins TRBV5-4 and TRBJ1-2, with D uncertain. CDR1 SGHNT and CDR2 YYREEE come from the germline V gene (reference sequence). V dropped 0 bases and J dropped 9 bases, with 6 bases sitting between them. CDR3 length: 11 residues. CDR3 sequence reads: CASSLVGSYTF. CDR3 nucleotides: TGTGCCAGCAGCTTGGTTGGAAGCTACACCTTC.